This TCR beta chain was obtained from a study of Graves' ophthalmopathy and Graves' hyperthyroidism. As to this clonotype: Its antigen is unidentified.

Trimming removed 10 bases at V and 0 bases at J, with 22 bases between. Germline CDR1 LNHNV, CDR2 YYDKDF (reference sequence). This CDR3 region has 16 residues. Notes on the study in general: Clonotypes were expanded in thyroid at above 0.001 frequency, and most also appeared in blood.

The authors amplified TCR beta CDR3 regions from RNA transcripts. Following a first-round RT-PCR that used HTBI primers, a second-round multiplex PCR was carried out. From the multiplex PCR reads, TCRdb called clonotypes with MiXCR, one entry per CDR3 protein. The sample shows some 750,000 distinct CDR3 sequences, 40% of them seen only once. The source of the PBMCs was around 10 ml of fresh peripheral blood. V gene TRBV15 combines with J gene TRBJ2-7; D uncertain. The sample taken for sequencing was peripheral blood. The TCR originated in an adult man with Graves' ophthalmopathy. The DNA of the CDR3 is TGTGCCAGCAGTTTCTCGATAATAAGATCCTCCTACGAGCAGTACTTC. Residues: CASSFSIIRSSYEQYF.